The 6 T cell receptor beta chains presented below share a single source sample, sequenced in a study of shared clonotypes between healthy human individuals. The method was immunoSEQ multiplex PCR; TCRdb's version includes in-frame clones alone and lacks a portion of them. The table lists some 240,000 clones, approximately 65% of them singletons. Sequences were obtained from memory CD4+ T cells sorted from blood. Sample subset: CD45RA-negative fraction. The origin of the receptors is a man younger than 45 in good health.

This clone came up a few times. The V call is TRBV19, the J call TRBJ2-2; weak D call: TRBD1 (5 bases). This CDR3 has 15 residues. V lost 2 bases, J lost 4 bases, and 11 bases lay in between. Germline lookup yields CDR1 LNHDA and CDR2 SQIVND (reference sequence). CDR3 bases: TGTGCCAGTAGTATACAGGGTATGCGCACCGGGGAGCTGTTTTTT. Translated: CASSIQGMRTGELFF.

The chain combines TRBV29-1 with TRBJ2-1; D is perhaps TRBD2 (5 bases). With 4 bases removed from V and 3 bases from J, the gap between germline ends came to 13 bases. Germline V lookup: CDR1 SQVTM, CDR2 ANQGSEA. The CDR3 extends over 14 amino acids. Here the CDR3 reads CSVVDGSSYNEQFF. In nucleotides, the CDR3 is TGCAGCGTTGTCGATGGGAGTAGCTACAATGAGCAGTTCTTC.

The chain's CDR3 is CASTREGNQPQHF. The CDR3, as DNA: TGTGCCAGCACCAGAGAGGGCAATCAGCCCCAGCATTTT. The rearrangement links TRBV28 to TRBJ1-5; D gene uncertain. In germline, CDR1 is MDHEN, CDR2 SYDVKM. This CDR3 region has 13 residues. V lost 7 bases and J lost 2, with 9 bases in between.

The chain is built from TRBV6-1 and TRBJ2-7, with D perhaps given as TRBD1 or TRBD2 (5 bases each). CDR1 MNHNS and CDR2 SASEGT come from the germline V gene. V gave up 8 bases and J gave up 3 bases, with 17 bases separating them. The CDR3 runs to 14 residues. CDR3 loop: CASGRGTDYYEQYF. CDR3 nucleotides: TGTGCCAGCGGGAGAGGGACCGATTACTACGAGCAGTACTTC.

This clone was seen once. This chain joins TRBV6-9 and TRBJ2-6; D gene uncertain. The CDR3 is 18 amino acids. The V end was cut by 5 bases, the J end by 5 bases, with 22 bases between. The germline V gene has CDR1 MNHGY and CDR2 SVAAGI. This chain's CDR3 is CASSQTILRQSRANVLTF. CDR3 bases: TGTGCCAGCAGTCAGACAATCTTACGACAAAGTCGGGCCAACGTCCTGACTTTC.

The CDR3 DNA reads TGTGCCAGCAGCTTAGAGTGGGAGGAGACCCAGTACTTC. It specifies CASSLEWEETQYF. The V gene is TRBV7-2, the J gene TRBJ2-5, with D maybe TRBD2 (5 bases). The CDR3 covers 13 residues. Germline assignment: CDR1 SGHTA and CDR2 FQGNSA. V was cut by 1 base and J by 5 bases, with 8 bases left in between.